This T cell receptor (beta chain) stems from a study of technical replicates of blood from several donors. Clones were sequenced by immunoSEQ multiplex PCR, and TCRdb holds only the in-frame ones, with some missing. The sample yields over 10,000 clones, 85% to 95% seen once. This CDR3 is 20 amino acids long. Germline V gene lookup returns CDR1 MRHNA and CDR2 SNTAGT. Trimming removed 5 bases from V and 8 bases from J, with 33 bases in between. The receptor's source is a human donor in good health. The chain carries TRBV6-4 and TRBJ1-4; a weak D match, TRBD1 (5 bases). Sequencing used PBMCs. The CDR3 sequence is CASSTWGVLGRGAREEKLFF. The DNA of the CDR3 is TGTGCCAGCAGTACCTGGGGAGTTTTAGGGCGAGGGGCACGGGAGGAAAAACTGTTTTTT.